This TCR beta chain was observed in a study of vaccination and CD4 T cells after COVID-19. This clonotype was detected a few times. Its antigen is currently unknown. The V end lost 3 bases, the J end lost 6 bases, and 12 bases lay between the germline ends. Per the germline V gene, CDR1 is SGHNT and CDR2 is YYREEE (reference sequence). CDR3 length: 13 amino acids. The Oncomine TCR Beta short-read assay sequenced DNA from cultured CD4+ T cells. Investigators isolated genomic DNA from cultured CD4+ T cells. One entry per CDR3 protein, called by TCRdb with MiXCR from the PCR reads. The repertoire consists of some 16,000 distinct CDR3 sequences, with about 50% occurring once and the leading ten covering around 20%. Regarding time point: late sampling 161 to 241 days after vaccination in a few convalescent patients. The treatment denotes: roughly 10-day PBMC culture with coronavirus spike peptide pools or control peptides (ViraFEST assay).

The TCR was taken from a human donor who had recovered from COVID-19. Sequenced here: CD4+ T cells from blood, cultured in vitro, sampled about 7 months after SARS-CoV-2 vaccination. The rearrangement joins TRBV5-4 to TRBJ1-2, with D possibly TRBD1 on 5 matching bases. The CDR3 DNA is TGTGCCAGCAGCTCTAATTCAGGGAATGGCTACACCTTC. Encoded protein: CASSSNSGNGYTF.